This T cell receptor (beta chain) was retrieved from a study of blood T cell repertoires in COVID-19. Overall study context: The samples span acute and convalescent COVID-19 from the United States, Italy and Spain. T cells, B-cell-depleted T cells, or PBMCs supplied cDNA or gDNA.

Original processing notes: Reference gene primer amplification in the assay estimated nucleated cell counts. The method was immunoSEQ multiplex PCR; TCRdb's version includes in-frame clones alone and lacks a portion of them. D and trimming come from the DNA, and the V and J calls and clone size come from that table. The table includes a few hundred thousand clones, roughly 89% detected once. Germline CDR1 and CDR2: PRHDT and FYEKMQ (reference sequence). The CDR3 has 15 amino acids. The junction had 9 bases not matched to a gene; V was cut back by 5 bases and J by 6 bases. The chain joins TRBV13 to TRBJ1-5; 8 bases map to TRBD1. The sequence was obtained from a woman aged 40 to 49 who had recovered from COVID-19. The source material was peripheral blood. DNA for the CDR3: TGTGCCAGCAGCGCCGGGACAGGCCCCGGTCAGCCCCAGCATTTT. As protein: CASSAGTGPGQPQHF.